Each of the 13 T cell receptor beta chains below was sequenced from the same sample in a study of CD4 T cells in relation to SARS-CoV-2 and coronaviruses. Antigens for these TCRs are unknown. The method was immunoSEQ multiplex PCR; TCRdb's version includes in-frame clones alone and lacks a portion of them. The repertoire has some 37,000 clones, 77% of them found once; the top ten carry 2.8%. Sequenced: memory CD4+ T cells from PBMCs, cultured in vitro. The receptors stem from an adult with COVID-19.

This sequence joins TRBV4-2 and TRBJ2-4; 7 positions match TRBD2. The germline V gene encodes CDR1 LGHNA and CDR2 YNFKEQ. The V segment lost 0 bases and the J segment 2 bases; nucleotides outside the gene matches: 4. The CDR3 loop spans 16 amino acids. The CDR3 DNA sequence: TGTGCCAGCAGCCAAGATAGGACTAGGCCCAAAAACATTCAGTACTTC. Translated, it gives CASSQDRTRPKNIQYF.

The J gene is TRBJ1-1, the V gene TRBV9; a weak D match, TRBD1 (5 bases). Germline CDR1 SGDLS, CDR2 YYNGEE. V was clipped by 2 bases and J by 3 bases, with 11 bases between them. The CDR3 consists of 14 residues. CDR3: CASSVTARDTEAFF. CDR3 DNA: TGTGCCAGCAGCGTCACGGCCAGGGACACTGAAGCTTTCTTT.

In DNA, the CDR3 is TGTGCCAGCAGCCAAGATGTCTGGGAACGGGCTGCCTACGAGCAGTACTTC. This encodes CASSQDVWERAAYEQYF. The chain has TRBV3-1 (or the pseudogene TRBV3-2) and TRBJ2-7; no clear D. Between the trimmed V and J ends, which lost 0 bases and 2 bases, there was a span of 17 bases. Germline V gene lookup returns CDR1 LGHDT and CDR2 YNNKEL (reference sequence). This CDR3 comprises 17 residues.

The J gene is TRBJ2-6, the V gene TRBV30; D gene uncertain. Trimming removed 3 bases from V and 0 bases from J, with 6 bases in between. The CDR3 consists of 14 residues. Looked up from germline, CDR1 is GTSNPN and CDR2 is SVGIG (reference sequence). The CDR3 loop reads CAWSTVSGANVLTF. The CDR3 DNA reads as TGTGCCTGGAGCACCGTCTCTGGGGCCAACGTCCTGACTTTC.

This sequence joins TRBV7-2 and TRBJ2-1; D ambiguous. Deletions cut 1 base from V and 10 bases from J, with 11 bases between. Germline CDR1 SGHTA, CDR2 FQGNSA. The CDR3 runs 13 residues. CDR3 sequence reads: CASSLGQVREQFF. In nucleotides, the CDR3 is TGTGCCAGCAGCTTAGGGCAAGTCCGGGAGCAGTTCTTC.

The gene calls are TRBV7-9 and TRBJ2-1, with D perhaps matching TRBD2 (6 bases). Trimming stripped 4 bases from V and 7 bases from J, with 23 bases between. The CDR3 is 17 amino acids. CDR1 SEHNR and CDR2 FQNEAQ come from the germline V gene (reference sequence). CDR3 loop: CASSSRLLAVEGNEQFF. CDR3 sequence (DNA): TGTGCCAGCAGCTCCCGTTTACTAGCTGTCGAGGGTAATGAGCAGTTCTTC.

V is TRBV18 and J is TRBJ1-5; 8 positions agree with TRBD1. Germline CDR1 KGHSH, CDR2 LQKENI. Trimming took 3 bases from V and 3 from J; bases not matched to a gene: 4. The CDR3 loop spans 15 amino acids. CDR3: CASSPGTGDNQPQHF. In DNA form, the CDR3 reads TGTGCCAGCTCACCCGGGACAGGAGACAATCAGCCCCAGCATTTT.

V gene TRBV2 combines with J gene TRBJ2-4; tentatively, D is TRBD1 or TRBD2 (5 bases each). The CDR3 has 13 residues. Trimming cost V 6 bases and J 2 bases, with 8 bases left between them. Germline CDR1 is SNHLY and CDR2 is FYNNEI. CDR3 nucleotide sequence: TGTGCCAGCAGCGAGGGGCCCAAAAACATTCAGTACTTC. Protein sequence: CASSEGPKNIQYF.

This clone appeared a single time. The CDR3 loop is CASSPGLSLVNQQFF. Here the CDR3 DNA reads TGTGCCAGCAGCCCAGGACTTTCCCTTGTCAACCAGCAGTTCTTC. The genes are TRBV7-3 and TRBJ2-1; perhaps TRBD2 as D (5 bases). The CDR3 has 15 residues. Trimming left V 5 bases short and J 11 bases short, with 22 bases between. Germline V lookup: CDR1 SGHTA, CDR2 FQGTGA.

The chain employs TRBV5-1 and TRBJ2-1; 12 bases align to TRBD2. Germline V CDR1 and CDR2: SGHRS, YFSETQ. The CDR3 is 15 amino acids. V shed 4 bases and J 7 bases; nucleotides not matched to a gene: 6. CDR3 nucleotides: TGCGCCAGCAGCCCTCTAGCGGGAGGGAGGAATGAGCAGTTCTTC. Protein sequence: CASSPLAGGRNEQFF.

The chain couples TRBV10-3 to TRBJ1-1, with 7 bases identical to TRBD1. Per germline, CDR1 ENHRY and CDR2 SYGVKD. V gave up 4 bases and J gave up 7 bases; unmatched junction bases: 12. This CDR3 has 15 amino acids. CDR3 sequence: CAISGPLGTDYEAFF. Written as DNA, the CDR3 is TGTGCCATCAGTGGTCCCCTCGGGACAGACTATGAAGCTTTCTTT.

The DNA for the CDR3 is TGTGCCAGCAGCTTGGTGGCTAGCGGGAGGGAAGAGACCCAGTACTTC. Translation gives CASSLVASGREETQYF. The V and J genes are TRBV5-4 and TRBJ2-5, with 12 positions matching TRBD2. Germline-derived CDR1 and CDR2 are SGHNT and YYREEE (reference sequence). The CDR3 runs 16 residues. V lost 0 bases and J lost 3; bases outside the gene matches: 3.

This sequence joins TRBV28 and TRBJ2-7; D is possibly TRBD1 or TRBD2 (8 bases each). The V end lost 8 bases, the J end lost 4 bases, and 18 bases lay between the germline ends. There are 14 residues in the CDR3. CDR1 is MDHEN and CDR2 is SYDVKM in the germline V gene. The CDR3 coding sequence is TGTGCCAGCGCGGGAGGACAGGGCCGTTACGAGCAGTACTTC. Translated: CASAGGQGRYEQYF.